The table lists the clone carrying this TCR beta chain with many counts. There are 14 residues in the CDR3. CDR1 MNHEY and CDR2 SVGAGI come from the germline V gene. The germline V and J ends were trimmed by 6 bases and 0 bases, with 11 bases remaining between them. The sample originates from a study of low-dose radiotherapy and immunotherapy resistance in tumors. Noted time point: after trial treatment. Treatment noted: LDRT plus nivolumab, ipilimumab, low-dose cyclophosphamide and aspirin (RACIN trial). Donors, who were enrolled in a single-arm phase I dose-escalation trial, received nivolumab, ipilimumab, aspirin, low-dose cyclophosphamide and low-dose radiotherapy. With TRAV- and TRBV-specific primers, first-strand cDNA was made, covering the alpha and beta chains. Amplification, which lasted 15 to 20 PCR cycles, used a constant-region primer and V-primer adapter to amplify TCRs. MiXCR, applied by TCRdb to the reads, yields one record per CDR3 protein. The sample contains about 58,000 distinct CDR3 sequences, 20% to 25% of which appear only once.

The sequencing here drew on PBMCs, taken after low-dose radiotherapy plus immunotherapy. This receptor was taken from a male donor with prostate cancer. The V and J genes are TRBV6-5 and TRBJ1-2; perhaps TRBD1 as D (6 bases). CDR3 sequence: CASSLGASNYGYTF. CDR3 DNA: TGTGCCAGCAGCCTGGGGGCTTCTAACTATGGCTACACCTTC.